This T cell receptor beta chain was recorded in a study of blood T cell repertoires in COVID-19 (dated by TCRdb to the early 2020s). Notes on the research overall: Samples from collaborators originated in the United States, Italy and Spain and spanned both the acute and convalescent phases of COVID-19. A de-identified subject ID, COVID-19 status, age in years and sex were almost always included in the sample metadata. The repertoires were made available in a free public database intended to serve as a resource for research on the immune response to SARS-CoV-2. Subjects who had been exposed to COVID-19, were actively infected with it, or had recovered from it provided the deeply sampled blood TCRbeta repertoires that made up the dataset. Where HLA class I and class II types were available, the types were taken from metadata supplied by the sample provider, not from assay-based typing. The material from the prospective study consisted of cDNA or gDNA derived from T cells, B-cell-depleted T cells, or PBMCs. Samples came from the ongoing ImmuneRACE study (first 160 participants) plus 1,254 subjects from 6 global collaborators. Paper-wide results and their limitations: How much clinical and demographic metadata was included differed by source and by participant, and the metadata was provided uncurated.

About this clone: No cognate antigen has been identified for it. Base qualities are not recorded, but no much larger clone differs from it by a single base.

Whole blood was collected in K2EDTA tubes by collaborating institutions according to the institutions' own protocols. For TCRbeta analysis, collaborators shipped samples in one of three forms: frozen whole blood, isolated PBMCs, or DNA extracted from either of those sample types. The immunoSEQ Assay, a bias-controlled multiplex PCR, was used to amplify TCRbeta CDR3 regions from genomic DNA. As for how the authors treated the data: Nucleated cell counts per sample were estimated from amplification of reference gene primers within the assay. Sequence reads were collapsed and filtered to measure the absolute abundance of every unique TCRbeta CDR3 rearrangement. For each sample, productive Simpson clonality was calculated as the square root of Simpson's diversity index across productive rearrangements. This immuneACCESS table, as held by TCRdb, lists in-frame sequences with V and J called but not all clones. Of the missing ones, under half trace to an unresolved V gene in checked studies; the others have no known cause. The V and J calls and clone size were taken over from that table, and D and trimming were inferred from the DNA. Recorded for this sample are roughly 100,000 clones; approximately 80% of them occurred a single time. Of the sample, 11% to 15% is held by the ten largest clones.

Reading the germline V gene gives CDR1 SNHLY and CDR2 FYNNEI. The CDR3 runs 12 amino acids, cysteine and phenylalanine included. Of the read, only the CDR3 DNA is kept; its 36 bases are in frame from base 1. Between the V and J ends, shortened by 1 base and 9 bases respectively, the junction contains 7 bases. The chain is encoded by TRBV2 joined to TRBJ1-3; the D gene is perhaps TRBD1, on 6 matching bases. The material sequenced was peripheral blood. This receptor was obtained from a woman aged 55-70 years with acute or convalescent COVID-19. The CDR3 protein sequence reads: CASSEGTATIYF. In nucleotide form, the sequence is TGTGCCAGCAGTGAAGGGACAGCCACCATATATTTT.